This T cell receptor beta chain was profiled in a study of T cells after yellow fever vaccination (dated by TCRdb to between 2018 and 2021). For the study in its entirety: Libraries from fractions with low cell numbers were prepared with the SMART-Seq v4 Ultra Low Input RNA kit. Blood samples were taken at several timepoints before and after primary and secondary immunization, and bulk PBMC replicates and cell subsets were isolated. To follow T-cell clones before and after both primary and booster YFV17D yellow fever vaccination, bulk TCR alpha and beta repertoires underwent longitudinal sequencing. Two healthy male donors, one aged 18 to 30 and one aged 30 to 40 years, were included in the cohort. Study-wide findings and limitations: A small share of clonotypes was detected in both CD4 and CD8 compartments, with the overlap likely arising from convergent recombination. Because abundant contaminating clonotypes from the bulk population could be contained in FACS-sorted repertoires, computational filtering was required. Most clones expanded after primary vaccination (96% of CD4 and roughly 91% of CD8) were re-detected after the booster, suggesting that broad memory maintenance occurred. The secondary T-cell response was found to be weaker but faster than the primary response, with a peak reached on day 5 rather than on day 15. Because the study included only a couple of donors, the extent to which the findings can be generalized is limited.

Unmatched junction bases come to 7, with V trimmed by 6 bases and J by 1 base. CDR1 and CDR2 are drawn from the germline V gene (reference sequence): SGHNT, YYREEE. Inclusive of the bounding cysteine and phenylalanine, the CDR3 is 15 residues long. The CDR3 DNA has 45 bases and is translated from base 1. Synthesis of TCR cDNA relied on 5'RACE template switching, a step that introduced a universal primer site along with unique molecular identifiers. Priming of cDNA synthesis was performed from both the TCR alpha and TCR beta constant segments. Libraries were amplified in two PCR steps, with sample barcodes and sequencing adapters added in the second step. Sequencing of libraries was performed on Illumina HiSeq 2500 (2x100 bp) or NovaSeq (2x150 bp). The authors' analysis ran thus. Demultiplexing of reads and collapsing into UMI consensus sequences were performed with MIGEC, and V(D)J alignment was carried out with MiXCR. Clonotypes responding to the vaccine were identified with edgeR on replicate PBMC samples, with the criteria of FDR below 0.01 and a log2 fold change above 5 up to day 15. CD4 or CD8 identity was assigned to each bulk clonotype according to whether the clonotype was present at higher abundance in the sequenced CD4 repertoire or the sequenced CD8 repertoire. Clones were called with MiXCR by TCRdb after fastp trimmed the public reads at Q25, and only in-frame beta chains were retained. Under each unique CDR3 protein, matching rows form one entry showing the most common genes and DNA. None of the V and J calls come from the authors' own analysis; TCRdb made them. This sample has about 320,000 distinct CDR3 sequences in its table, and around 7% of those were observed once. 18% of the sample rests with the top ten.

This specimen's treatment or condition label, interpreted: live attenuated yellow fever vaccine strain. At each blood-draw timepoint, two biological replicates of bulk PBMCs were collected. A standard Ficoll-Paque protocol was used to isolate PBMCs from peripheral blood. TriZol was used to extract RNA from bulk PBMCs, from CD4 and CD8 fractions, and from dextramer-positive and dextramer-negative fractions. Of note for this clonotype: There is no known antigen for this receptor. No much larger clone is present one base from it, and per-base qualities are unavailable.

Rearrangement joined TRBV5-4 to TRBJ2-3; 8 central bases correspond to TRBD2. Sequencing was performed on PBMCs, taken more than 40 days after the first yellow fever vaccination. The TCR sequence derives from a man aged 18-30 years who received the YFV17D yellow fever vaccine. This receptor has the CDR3 CASTDLTSGTDTQYF. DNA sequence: TGTGCCAGCACCGACCTGACTAGCGGCACAGATACGCAGTATTTT. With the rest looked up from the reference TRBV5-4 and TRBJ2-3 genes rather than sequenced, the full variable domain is ETGVTQSPTHLIKTRGQQVTLRCSSQSGHNTVSWYQQALGQGPQFIFQYYREEENGRGNFPPRFSGLQFPNYSSELNVNALELDDSALYLCASTDLTSGTDTQYFGPGTRLTVL.